Sequencing of this T cell receptor (beta chain) was carried out in a study of shared clonotypes between healthy human individuals. The study, taken as a whole, reports: For naive CD4 cells, approximately 5% of clonotypes were shared across a few donors. Donor clonotype sharing was expected to depend on sequencing depth.

The data were produced by immunoSEQ multiplex PCR, yet TCRdb's version contains in-frame clones alone and is incomplete. The sample has a few million clones, 90% to 95% seen once. V shed 4 bases and J shed 2 bases, with 12 bases lying between them. The CDR3 contains 14 residues. Germline V CDR1 and CDR2: MDHEN, SYDVKM. This clone was picked up one time. Its target is not known. The chain uses TRBV28 and TRBJ2-7; D gene ambiguous. This receptor was taken from a man aged 18 to 35 in good health. Some clones in this sample may be carry-over from other donors' samples. Input material: naive CD4+ T cells from PBMCs. Described subset: CD45RA+ positively selected. The CDR3 reads CASSSDAGPYEQYF. CDR3 in DNA: TGTGCCAGCAGTTCGGACGCCGGACCCTACGAGCAGTACTTC.